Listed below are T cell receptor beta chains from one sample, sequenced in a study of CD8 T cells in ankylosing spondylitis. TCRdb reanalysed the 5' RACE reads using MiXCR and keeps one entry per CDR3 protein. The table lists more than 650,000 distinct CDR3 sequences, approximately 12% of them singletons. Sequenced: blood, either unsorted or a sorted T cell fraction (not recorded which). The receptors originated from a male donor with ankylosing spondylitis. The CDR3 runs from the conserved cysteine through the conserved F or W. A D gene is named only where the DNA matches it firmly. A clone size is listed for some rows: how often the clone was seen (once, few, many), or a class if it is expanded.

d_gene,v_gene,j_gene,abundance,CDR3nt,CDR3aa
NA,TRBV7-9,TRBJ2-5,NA,TGTGCCAGCAAAGGGGGGACCCAGTACTTC,CASKGGTQYF
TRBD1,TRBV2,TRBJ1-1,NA,TGTGCCAGCAGTCCCCTGAGACAGGGCACCGCTGAAGCTTTCTTT,CASSPLRQGTAEAFF
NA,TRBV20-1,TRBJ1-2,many,TGCAGTGCCGGGACACAATCTAACTATGGCTACACCTTC,CSAGTQSNYGYTF
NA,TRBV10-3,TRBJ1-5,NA,TGTGCCATCAACGATCGGGGGAACAATCAGCCCCAGCATTTT,CAINDRGNNQPQHF
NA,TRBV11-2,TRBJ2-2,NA,TGTGCCAGCAGCTTAGTCCAGGGATCCGGGGAGCTGTTTTTT,CASSLVQGSGELFF
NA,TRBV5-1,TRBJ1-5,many,TGCGCCAGCAGCTTGGAAGGGCTGGGATACAATCAGCCCCAGCATTTT,CASSLEGLGYNQPQHF
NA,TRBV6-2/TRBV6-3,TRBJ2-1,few,TGTGCCAGCAGCCACCGGTGGAATGAGCAGTTCTTC,CASSHRWNEQFF
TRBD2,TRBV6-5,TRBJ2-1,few,TGTGCCAGCAGTTACTCTCCGACTAGCGGGATCGGCAATGAGCAGTTCTTC,CASSYSPTSGIGNEQFF
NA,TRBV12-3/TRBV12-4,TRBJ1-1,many,TGTGCCAGCAGTTTTCTTTGGAGCGATGAAGCTTTCTTT,CASSFLWSDEAFF
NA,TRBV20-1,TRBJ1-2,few,TGCAGTGCTAGGTCCGGGTTTTACTATGGCTACACCTTC,CSARSGFYYGYTF
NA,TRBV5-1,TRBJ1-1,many,TGCGCCAGCAGCTTGTGGTCCGGAGGCACTGAAGCTTTCTTT,CASSLWSGGTEAFF
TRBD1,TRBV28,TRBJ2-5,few,TGTGCCAGCAGCCAAATGGGACAGTACCAAGAGACCCAGTACTTC,CASSQMGQYQETQYF
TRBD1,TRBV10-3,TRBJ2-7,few,TGTGCCATCAGTGAGTCGACAGGGGTGGACGAGCAGTACTTC,CAISESTGVDEQYF
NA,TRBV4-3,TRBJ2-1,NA,TGCGCCAGCAGCCAAGAGGGCTTTTGGCGGTACAATGAGCAGTTCTTC,CASSQEGFWRYNEQFF
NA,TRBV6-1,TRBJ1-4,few,TGTGCCAGCAAGGCCCCTGGGGGGGAAAGACTGTTTTTT,CASKAPGGERLFF
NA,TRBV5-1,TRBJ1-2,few,TGCGCCAGCAGCTTGGATCGGACAAAGGACATTGGCTACACCTTC,CASSLDRTKDIGYTF
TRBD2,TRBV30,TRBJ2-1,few,TGTGCCTGGAGATCGCGGGAGTACTCCTACAATGAGCAGTTCTTC,CAWRSREYSYNEQFF
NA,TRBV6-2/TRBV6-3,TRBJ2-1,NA,TGTGCCAGCAGTTACCTCCCGGTGGGGCAGTTCTTC,CASSYLPVGQFF
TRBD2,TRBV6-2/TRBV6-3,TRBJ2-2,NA,TGTGCCAGCAGTCAATACACTAGCGTAGGGAACACCGGGGAGCTGTTTTTT,CASSQYTSVGNTGELFF
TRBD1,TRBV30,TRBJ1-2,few,TGTGCCTGGAGGCAAAGGGACAGTACTATCTATGGCTACACCTTC,CAWRQRDSTIYGYTF
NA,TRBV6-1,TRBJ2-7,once,TGTGCCAGCAGTGAAGGGATTGAAGTCGCACAGTACTTC,CASSEGIEVAQYF
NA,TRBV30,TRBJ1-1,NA,TGTGCGACCGGGACAATGGACACTGAAGCTTTCTTT,CATGTMDTEAFF
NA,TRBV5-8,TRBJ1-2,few,TGCGCCCGGGGAGACAGCCCATATGGCTACACCTTC,CARGDSPYGYTF
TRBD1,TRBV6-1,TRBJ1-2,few,TGTGCCAGCAGGGAGGGACAGACTCGTAACTATGGCTACACCTTC,CASREGQTRNYGYTF
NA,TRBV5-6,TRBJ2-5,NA,TGTGCCAGCAGCTTCCCCCGTTGGTACCAAGAGACCCAGTACTTC,CASSFPRWYQETQYF
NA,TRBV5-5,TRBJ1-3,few,TGTGCCAGCAGCTTGGAAGGGGCGTCTGGAAACACCATATATTTT,CASSLEGASGNTIYF
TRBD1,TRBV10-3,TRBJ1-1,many,TGTGCCATCAGTGGAGGGAATGGACAGGGAAACACTGAAGCTTTCTTT,CAISGGNGQGNTEAFF
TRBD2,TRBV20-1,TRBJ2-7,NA,TGCAGTGCCGCCTCGACTAGCCGATCCTACGAGCAGTACTTC,CSAASTSRSYEQYF
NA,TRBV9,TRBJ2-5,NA,TGTGCCAGCAGCGTAGGCGCCAGGGAGGAGACCCAGTACTTC,CASSVGAREETQYF
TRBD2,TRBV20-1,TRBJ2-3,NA,TGCAGTGCTCGGCGGACTAGCGGATTCCCGGGAGATACGCAGTATTTT,CSARRTSGFPGDTQYF
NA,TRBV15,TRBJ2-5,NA,TGTGCCACCAGCAGAGTCTCGGAGACCCAGTACTTC,CATSRVSETQYF
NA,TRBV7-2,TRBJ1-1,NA,TGTGCCAGCAGCCCTCGGCCTGGGGCCGAAGCTTTCTTT,CASSPRPGAEAFF
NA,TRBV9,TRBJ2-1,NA,TGTGCCAGCAGCTCAGAGGGGGACCAATACAATGAGCAGTTCTTC,CASSSEGDQYNEQFF
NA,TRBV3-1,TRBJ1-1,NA,TGTGCCAGCAGCCAAGTCCAGTTCGGGAACACTGAAGCTTTCTTT,CASSQVQFGNTEAFF
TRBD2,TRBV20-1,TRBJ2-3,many,TGCAGTGCTAGGCGGGAGGGCCCAGATACGCAGTATTTT,CSARREGPDTQYF
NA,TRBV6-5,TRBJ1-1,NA,TGTGCCAGCAGTTACCTAACGAACACTGAAGCTTTCTTT,CASSYLTNTEAFF
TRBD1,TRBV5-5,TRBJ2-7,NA,TGTGCCAGCAGCCCCGGGACAGGGATCTCCTACGAGCAGTACTTC,CASSPGTGISYEQYF
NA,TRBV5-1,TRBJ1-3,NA,TGCGCCAGCAGCTTGGACCCCCGTATCTCTGGAAACACCATATATTTT,CASSLDPRISGNTIYF
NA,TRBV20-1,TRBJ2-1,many,TGCAGTGCTAGCGGGAGCCCCCTCGATGAGCAGTTCTTC,CSASGSPLDEQFF
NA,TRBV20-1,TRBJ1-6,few,TGCAGTGCCAATTGGAAGGGACCCCGCTCCTATAATTCACCCCTCCACTTT,CSANWKGPRSYNSPLHF
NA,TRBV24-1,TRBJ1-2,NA,TGTGCCACCAGTGATCCCTCGGGACCCCTCCATGGCTACACCTTC,CATSDPSGPLHGYTF
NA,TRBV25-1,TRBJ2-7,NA,TGTGCCAGCAGTGAGGGGACGGCCTCCTACGAGCAGTACTTC,CASSEGTASYEQYF
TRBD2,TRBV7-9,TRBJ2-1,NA,TGTGCCAGCAGCTCCGGACTAGCTAGAGAGCAGTTCTTC,CASSSGLAREQFF
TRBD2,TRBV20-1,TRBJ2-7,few,TGCAGTGCTAGAGATCGGGCTAGCGGGAAGAACTACGAGCAGTACTTC,CSARDRASGKNYEQYF
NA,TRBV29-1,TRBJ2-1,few,TGCAGCGTTGTAGGGCAGGGGACCAGGGAGCAGTTCTTC,CSVVGQGTREQFF
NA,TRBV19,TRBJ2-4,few,TGTGCCAGTAGTAGGGGGGATCTAGCCAAAAACATTCAGTACTTC,CASSRGDLAKNIQYF
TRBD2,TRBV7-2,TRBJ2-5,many,TGTGCCAGCAGCTCGGGACCGACTAGCGGGCAAGAGACCCAGTACTTC,CASSSGPTSGQETQYF
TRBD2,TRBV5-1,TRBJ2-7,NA,TGCGCCAGCAGCCGAGGACTAGCGGACCTCTACGAGCAGTACTTC,CASSRGLADLYEQYF
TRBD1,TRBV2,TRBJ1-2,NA,TGTGCCAGCAGTGATACAGGGGGGATAGGCTATGGCTACACCTTC,CASSDTGGIGYGYTF
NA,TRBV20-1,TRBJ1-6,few,TGCAGTGCTAGAGTCCTGGGACCTATCTATAATTCACCCCTCCACTTT,CSARVLGPIYNSPLHF
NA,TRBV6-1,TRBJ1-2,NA,TGTGCCAGCAGTGAAGACGGAGGGTCCCTCTATGGCTACACCTTC,CASSEDGGSLYGYTF
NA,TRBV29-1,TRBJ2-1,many,TGCAGCGTCCGCAGGGGTCCGAATGAGCAGTTCTTC,CSVRRGPNEQFF
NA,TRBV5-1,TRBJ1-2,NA,TGCGCCAGCAGCTTGGACGGGAATTATGGCCACACCTTC,CASSLDGNYGHTF